This TCR beta chain was observed in a study of T cell changes during pregnancy in multiple sclerosis (dated by TCRdb to the late 2010s). At the level of the whole study: Changes in the T cell repertoire over the course of pregnancy were examined in this study in women with multiple sclerosis.

Library preparation employed the immunoSEQ multiplex PCR assay. TCRdb carries this immuneACCESS record with in-frame sequences only. Its versions omit some clonotypes, under half of them owing to an unresolved V gene in the studies checked, with the rest unexplained. The sample table records 35,000 to 45,000 clones; roughly 89% of these occur just once. About 0.72% of the sample rests with the top ten. Of note for this clone: What this receptor recognizes is not known. Base qualities are not provided; no much larger clone lies one nucleotide away.

From the cysteine up to the phenylalanine, the CDR3 has a length of 11 residues. Only the CDR3 DNA stays, 33 bases, in frame from base 1. V is cut by 8 bases and J by 7 bases, and the space between the germline ends is 14 bases. Reading the germline V gene (reference sequence) gives CDR1 GTSNPN and CDR2 SVGIG. The sequence was obtained from a female donor in good health, enrolled as a control in a pregnancy study. Rearrangement joined TRBV30 to TRBJ1-1, with the D gene uncertain. The input for sequencing was CD4+ T cells from peripheral blood mononuclear cells, taken after pregnancy. The DNA is TGTGCCGGCTGGAGAACCATTGAAGCTTTCTTT. It encodes CAGWRTIEAFF.